The 32 T cell receptor beta chains reported below all come from one sample, sequenced in a study of identical twins (dated by TCRdb to 2015 to 2016). The library was generated by 5' RACE. TCRdb names Illumina HiSeq 2000 as the instrument used. TCRdb ran its own pipeline on the public reads, namely fastp trimming at Q25 and MiXCR clone calling, and kept in-frame beta chains. Rows are combined by CDR3 protein, so each entry shows the most common genes and DNA. Within this sample are hundreds of thousands of distinct CDR3 sequences, with around a sixth of them counted one time only. The top ten constitute less than 15% of the sample. This sample also appeared in a second study, on T cells expressing NK-cell markers.

The specimen sequenced was PBMCs. These receptors were taken from a woman under 30 in good health.

This clonotype was counted a few times. The CDR3 sequence: CASSLAEYTRELFF. The CDR3 DNA is TGTGCCAGCAGTCTAGCGGAGTACACGAGGGAGCTGTTTTTT. The V gene is TRBV6-1, the J gene TRBJ2-2; 7 bases are shared with TRBD2. The CDR3 contains 14 residues. Germline V gives CDR1 MNHNS, CDR2 SASEGT. With V trimmed by 5 bases and J by 9 bases, 9 bases remained unmatched.

This clonotype was picked up many times. The chain employs TRBV4-1 and TRBJ1-2; 9 nucleotides agree with TRBD1. CDR1 is MGHRA and CDR2 is YSYEKL in the germline V gene. Trimming cost V 0 bases and J 4 bases; bases outside gene matches: 12. The CDR3 spans 18 residues. In nucleotides, the CDR3 is TGCGCCAGCAGCCAAGATATCGTCCGGACAGGGGTTCGCTATGGCTACACCTTC. It encodes CASSQDIVRTGVRYGYTF.

The rearrangement links TRBV12-3 or TRBV12-4 to TRBJ2-3, with D possibly TRBD1 on 6 matching bases. The CDR3 runs 13 residues. Trimming left V 4 bases short and J 4 bases short, with 9 bases between. The CDR3 DNA reads TGTGCCAGCAGTTGGACAGAGGCAGATACGCAGTATTTT. It specifies CASSWTEADTQYF.

The chain recombines TRBV10-3 with TRBJ2-1; no clear D gene. The CDR3 consists of 17 residues. Trimming removed 2 bases at V and 7 bases at J, with 21 bases between. Germline CDR1 and CDR2: ENHRY and SYGVKD. This CDR3 is CAISERQAIPKGNEQFF. The CDR3 DNA reads as TGTGCCATCAGTGAGCGGCAGGCTATCCCTAAAGGAAATGAGCAGTTCTTC.

Concerning this clonotype itself: The junction differs from germline at one of its ends, possibly a read error. This chain joins TRBV5-1 and TRBJ2-2; no clear D gene. This CDR3 region has 9 residues. CDR1 and CDR2 (germline): SGHRS, YFSETQ. The CDR3 protein is CASTRELFF. The CDR3 DNA sequence: TGCGCCAGCACCCGGGAGCTGTTTTTT.

This clonotype was seen only a few times. This chain uses TRBV12-3 or TRBV12-4 with TRBJ1-6; TRBD1 might be the D (6 bases). CDR3 length: 14 residues. Trimming stripped 7 bases from V and 15 bases from J, with 22 bases between. CDR3 sequence (DNA): TGTGCCAGCACCGTCAATACAGGGATGTCGATCCTCCACTTT. This encodes CASTVNTGMSILHF.

This clonotype was recorded at least ten times. A read error may account for a junction end that differs from germline. The chain combines TRBV7-2 with TRBJ2-1; no firm D call. CDR1 is SGHTA, CDR2 FQGNSA, per germline. CDR3 length equals 11 residues. CDR3 sequence: CASSLLLPPNF. CDR3 sequence (DNA): TGTGCCAGCAGCCTTCTCCTCCCTCCTAACTTC.

This clonotype turned up a few times. The genes are TRBV7-8 and TRBJ2-5; TRBD1 agrees at 10 bases. This CDR3 comprises 13 residues. The germline gives CDR1 SGHVS, CDR2 FQNEAQ. V dropped 9 bases and J dropped 5; count of bases not matched to a gene: 6. CDR3: CASGDRGTETQYF. The CDR3 nucleotides read TGTGCCAGTGGGGACAGGGGAACGGAGACCCAGTACTTC.

This chain connects TRBV7-6 to TRBJ2-2, with D possibly being TRBD2 (6 bases). This CDR3 region has 17 residues. Germline V gene lookup returns CDR1 SGHVS and CDR2 FNYEAQ. Trimming took 2 bases from V and 6 from J, leaving 19 bases between them. The CDR3, as DNA: TGTGCCAGCAGCTTAAAATTTCGGGGGACCCACGCCGGGGAGCTGTTTTTT. Translation gives CASSLKFRGTHAGELFF.

This clonotype showed up just a few times. No conserved phenylalanine or tryptophan ends this CDR3, so it is likely a read error. The DNA is omitted, as the CDR3 cannot be located on it reliably, and the CDR3 follows TCRdb's listing. The gene calls are TRBV10-2 and TRBJ1-5; the table's TRBD1 call for D was not verified on the DNA. The CDR3 contains 10 residues when both ends are counted. Germline CDR1 reads WSHSY; CDR2 reads SAAADI. The CDR3 sequence is CASRGQIMDH.

V and J are TRBV5-1 and TRBJ2-1; 10 nucleotides line up with TRBD2. Per the germline V gene, CDR1 is SGHRS and CDR2 is YFSETQ. CDR3 length equals 17 residues. Germline trimming cut 5 bases from V and 5 bases from J; bases unmatched to any gene: 13. The CDR3 DNA is TGCGCCAGCAGACGACAACCGGGACTAGCGATCAACAATGAGCAGTTCTTC. Translation gives CASRRQPGLAINNEQFF. The whole variable domain, remainder taken from reference TRBV5-1 and TRBJ2-1, is KAGVTQTPRYLIKTRGQQVTLSCSPISGHRSVSWYQQTPGQGLQFLFEYFSETQRNKGNFPGRFSGRQFSNSRSEMNVSTLELGDSALYLCASRRQPGLAINNEQFFGPGTRLTVL.

The chain employs TRBV6-5 and TRBJ1-2; 9 nucleotides match TRBD1. Germline assignment: CDR1 MNHEY and CDR2 SVGAGI. The J segment lost 7 bases and the V segment lost 2 bases, leaving 11 bases of the junction unmatched. The CDR3 extends over 16 amino acids. CDR3 in amino acids: CASSYPGQGPEGGYTF. CDR3 sequence (DNA): TGTGCCAGCAGTTACCCCGGACAGGGGCCGGAGGGTGGCTACACCTTC.

V and J are TRBV5-1 and TRBJ1-2; TRBD1 matches 9 bases. From germline, CDR1 is SGHRS and CDR2 YFSETQ. J gave up 3 bases and V 3 bases, and 9 bases lay outside the gene matches. The CDR3 is 16 amino acids. This CDR3 is CASSSPTGGLDYGYTF. For the CDR3, the DNA is TGCGCCAGCAGCTCGCCGACAGGGGGGCTCGACTATGGCTACACCTTC.

V and J are TRBV5-1 and TRBJ1-2, with D perhaps TRBD1 (5 bases). V was clipped by 4 bases and J by 1 base, with 11 bases between them. This CDR3 comprises 14 residues. Germline lookup yields CDR1 SGHRS and CDR2 YFSETQ. CDR3 sequence reads: CASSEGPSNYGYTF. The CDR3 nucleotides read TGCGCCAGCAGCGAGGGACCGAGTAACTATGGCTACACCTTC.

The V and J genes are TRBV20-1 and TRBJ2-7; TRBD1 matches 8 bases. The V and J ends lost 6 bases and 3 bases, in that order; junction bases with no gene match: 13. The CDR3 totals 15 residues. CDR1 is DFQATT, CDR2 SNEGSKA, per germline (reference sequence). The CDR3 is CSATISGQADYEQYF. DNA of the CDR3: TGCAGTGCCACTATATCGGGACAGGCAGACTACGAGCAGTACTTC.

This clonotype was found many times. The rearrangement joins TRBV12-3 or TRBV12-4 to TRBJ2-1; 8 bases line up with TRBD2. CDR3 length equals 15 residues. V was clipped by 1 base and J by 5 bases; unmatched bases: 4. In nucleotides, the CDR3 is TGTGCCAGCAGTTTAGGCGGAGCGGGGGACAATGAGCAGTTCTTC. Its translation is CASSLGGAGDNEQFF.

V and J are TRBV5-1 and TRBJ2-7; 10 nucleotides line up with TRBD1. V dropped 0 bases and J dropped 3; count of bases not matched to a gene: 6. CDR1 is SGHRS and CDR2 is YFSETQ in the germline V gene. CDR3 length: 16 amino acids. The CDR3 DNA follows: TGCGCCAGCAGCTTGGCCGACAGGGGGCAGATCTACGAGCAGTACTTC. Translation: CASSLADRGQIYEQYF.

The rearrangement joins TRBV2 to TRBJ2-3; 8 nucleotides agree with TRBD2. Trimming cost V 4 bases and J 5 bases; bases outside gene matches: 8. Germline CDR1 reads SNHLY; CDR2 reads FYNNEI. This CDR3 has 15 amino acids. The CDR3 loop reads CASSVQAGGIDTQYF. In DNA, the CDR3 is TGTGCCAGCAGTGTACAGGCGGGAGGCATAGATACGCAGTATTTT.

In this sample, this clonotype turned up once. The chain has TRBV10-3 and TRBJ2-1; 7 bases are shared with TRBD2. The CDR3 consists of 11 residues. Germline CDR1 is ENHRY and CDR2 is SYGVKD. Unmatched junction bases numbered 3, after V lost 8 bases and J lost 8 bases. The CDR3 bases are TGTGCCATCGGTCGGGGGGATGAGCAGTTCTTC. This sequence encodes CAIGRGDEQFF.

This chain connects TRBV20-1 to TRBJ2-3, with 8 bases aligning to TRBD2. V gave up 4 bases and J gave up 5 bases; unmatched junction bases: 8. Germline assignment: CDR1 DFQATT and CDR2 SNEGSKA (reference sequence). CDR3 length: 14 amino acids. CDR3 amino acids: CSATSYGGGDTQYF. CDR3 sequence (DNA): TGCAGTGCTACTTCATACGGGGGGGGAGATACGCAGTATTTT.

This clonotype was observed a handful of times. The chain recombines TRBV11-3 with TRBJ2-2; D ambiguous. Germline CDR1 and CDR2: SGHNT and YENEEA. The CDR3 has 13 residues. The germline V and J ends were trimmed by 0 bases and 6 bases, with 5 bases remaining between them. In nucleotides, the CDR3 is TGTGCCAGCAGCTTAGATCCCCCCGGGGAGCTGTTTTTT. It specifies CASSLDPPGELFF.

This clonotype was observed a few times. CDR3 protein: CSASAGLASTNTQYF. The CDR3 nucleotides read TGCAGTGCTAGCGCCGGCCTAGCGTCAACCAATACGCAGTATTTT. The chain couples TRBV20-1 to TRBJ2-3; a possible D gene is TRBD2 (6 bases). The germline V gene encodes CDR1 DFQATT and CDR2 SNEGSKA (reference sequence). Deletions cut 3 bases from V and 7 bases from J, with 20 bases between. This CDR3 is built from 15 residues.

This clonotype occurred a few times. V usage is TRBV29-1 and J usage is TRBJ2-7; 7 bases are a match to TRBD2. The CDR3 spans 13 residues. V lost 7 bases and J lost 0; bases outside the gene matches: 6. Germline assignment: CDR1 SQVTM and CDR2 ANQGSEA. The CDR3 DNA sequence: TGCAGCGCTGTAGCGGGTAGCTCCTACGAGCAGTACTTC. Amino acids: CSAVAGSSYEQYF.

The table lists this clonotype with a few counts. The chain combines TRBV20-1 with TRBJ2-3, with a weak D call TRBD1 (6 bases). The CDR3 runs to 15 residues. The V end was cut by 3 bases, the J end by 5 bases, with 18 bases between. Germline CDR1 DFQATT, CDR2 SNEGSKA (reference sequence). CDR3 DNA sequence: TGCAGTGCTAGCCTACCCCAGGGGCCGGGAGATACGCAGTATTTT. Protein: CSASLPQGPGDTQYF.

This rearrangement joins TRBV2 to TRBJ2-1, with 13 nucleotides matching TRBD2. V gave up 6 bases and J gave up 10 bases; unmatched junction bases: 9. The germline gives CDR1 SNHLY, CDR2 FYNNEI. This CDR3 comprises 15 residues. CDR3 region: CASSGTSGVPREQFF. Here the CDR3 DNA reads TGTGCCAGCAGCGGGACTAGCGGGGTGCCTCGGGAGCAGTTCTTC.

This clonotype was observed a handful of times. The chain uses TRBV6-4 and TRBJ2-3, with 12 bases matching TRBD2. In germline, CDR1 is MRHNA, CDR2 SNTAGT. V shed 8 bases, J shed 1 base, and the junction held 10 bases outside the gene matches. The CDR3 runs 17 residues. DNA of the CDR3: TGTGCCAGCCTTCCTCCTAGCGGGAGGGTCGGCACAGATACGCAGTATTTT. Its protein product is CASLPPSGRVGTDTQYF.

This clonotype is a singleton in its sample. The rearrangement uses TRBV27 and TRBJ2-2; D is ambiguous. Trimming removed 3 bases from V and 7 bases from J, with 15 bases in between. The V gene's germline CDR1 is MNHEY and CDR2 SMNVEV (reference sequence). The CDR3 runs to 15 residues. CDR3 nucleotides: TGTGCCAGCAGTTTCGACGGGTTCGATGACGGGGAGCTGTTTTTT. Residues: CASSFDGFDDGELFF.

This chain uses TRBV7-9 with TRBJ2-3; a possible D gene is TRBD2 (5 bases). CDR3 size: 15 residues. Germline loops: CDR1 SEHNR, CDR2 FQNEAQ (reference sequence). V lost 5 bases to trimming and J lost 4 bases, with 16 bases between them. As DNA, the CDR3 is TGTGCCAGCAGCCGCTCCAGCGGCGGTGCAGATACGCAGTATTTT. This gives the protein CASSRSSGGADTQYF. The full variable domain, its missing parts supplied by reference TRBV7-9 and TRBJ2-3, is DTGVSQNPRHKITKRGQNVTFRCDPISEHNRLYWYRQTLGQGPEFLTYFQNEAQLEKSRLLSDRFSAERPKGSFSTLEIQRTEQGDSAMYLCASSRSSGGADTQYFGPGTRLTVL.

Only a few counts were recorded for this clonotype. The V and J genes are TRBV10-3 and TRBJ1-1; 9 nucleotides match TRBD1. With 0 bases clipped from V and 3 bases from J, the junction kept 5 bases outside the gene matches. From germline, CDR1 is ENHRY and CDR2 SYGVKD. CDR3 length: 16 amino acids. The CDR3 region is CAISESTGGGYTEAFF. In DNA form, the CDR3 reads TGTGCCATCAGTGAGTCCACAGGGGGCGGCTACACTGAAGCTTTCTTT.

This clonotype has only a few counts. The chain employs TRBV20-1 and TRBJ2-1, with a weak D call TRBD2 (6 bases). The CDR3 contains 15 residues. Germline V gene data show CDR1 as DFQATT and CDR2 as SNEGSKA (reference sequence). The ends were cut back, 6 bases at V and 10 bases at J, with 25 bases in the middle. The CDR3 DNA reads TGCAGTGCCCTAAGGGGCGGGGTTCCCTTACAGGAGCAGTTCTTC. Its protein is CSALRGGVPLQEQFF.

The chain links TRBV12-3 or TRBV12-4 to TRBJ1-2; TRBD1 aligns across 7 bases. This CDR3 spans 14 amino acids. The V gene end was trimmed by 3 bases and the J gene end by 8 bases; junction bases not matched to a gene: 9. The CDR3 coding sequence is TGTGCCAGCAGTTTCCGGGACAGCCCCCTAGGCTACACCTTC. Encoded protein: CASSFRDSPLGYTF.

This rearrangement joins TRBV7-6 to TRBJ2-2; D is unclear. CDR3 length: 13 residues. V lost 5 bases to trimming and J lost 7 bases, with 11 bases between them. Looked up from germline, CDR1 is SGHVS and CDR2 is FNYEAQ. The CDR3 protein is CASSPTPHGELFF. As DNA, the CDR3 is TGTGCCAGCAGCCCTACCCCTCACGGGGAGCTGTTTTTT.